This TCR beta chain was recovered during a study of blood T cell repertoires in COVID-19. Assay used: immunoSEQ multiplex PCR; TCRdb lists only in-frame clones, some missing. The table records 330,000 or so clones, about 87% of them present only once. The receptor comes from a man aged 40-50 years in a cohort exposed to, infected with or recovered from COVID-19 (not recorded which). Material for sequencing was PBMCs or T cells enriched from blood (not recorded which).

The CDR3 here is CASSPGQGRYGYTF. CDR3 nucleotide sequence: TGTGCCAGCAGTCCTGGACAGGGGAGGTATGGCTACACCTTC. The V call is TRBV28, the J call TRBJ1-2; 9 positions agree with TRBD1. V shed 5 bases, J shed 5 bases, and the junction held 6 bases outside the gene matches. CDR1 is MDHEN and CDR2 is SYDVKM in the germline V gene. CDR3 length: 14 amino acids.